This T cell receptor (beta chain) stems from a study of post-analysis software for immune sequencing data. General observations from the study: Those with multiple sclerosis, the patient group, showed significantly lower normalized Chao1 diversity than controls. Strong co-clustering by F measure linked samples that shared a preparation batch.

Remarks on this clonotype: Its antigen remains unknown.

Incorporated into the TCR beta cDNA libraries were unique molecular identifiers, which served to reduce PCR and sequencing biases. Each batch of 1 to 10 million T cells produced roughly 500,000 cDNA molecules. TCRdb reanalysed the PCR reads using MiXCR and keeps one entry per CDR3 protein. The data contain approximately 350,000 distinct CDR3 sequences, less than 35% of them seen just once; the ten biggest clones take up roughly 13%. The sequenced sample was blood. The TCR originated in a girl aged 10-17 years with multiple sclerosis.

As DNA, the CDR3 is TGTGCCAGCAGCTCGGACGACAAAGGGGCCAACGTCCTGACTTTC. Translating gives CASSSDDKGANVLTF. The V call is TRBV13, the J call TRBJ2-6; D remains ambiguous. Germline-derived CDR1 and CDR2 are PRHDT and FYEKMQ (reference sequence). This CDR3 region has 15 residues. The V end was cut by 4 bases, the J end by 4 bases, with 11 bases between.